Listed here is a single T cell receptor beta chain. It lacks a known antigen. No much larger clone exists at a distance of one base, and base qualities are not known. This sample stems from a study of blood T cell repertoires in COVID-19 (dated by TCRdb to between 2020 and 2021). Looking at the study overall: The collaborator samples originated in the United States, Italy and Spain and spanned the acute and convalescent phases of COVID-19. The prospective study material was composed of cDNA or gDNA derived from T cells, B-cell-depleted T cells, or PBMCs. HLA class I and class II types, where available, came from metadata supplied by the sample provider rather than from assay-based typing. Subjects who had been exposed to COVID-19, were actively infected with it, or had recovered from it provided the deeply sampled blood TCRbeta repertoires that made up the dataset. The repertoires were released in a freely available public database intended as a resource for research on the immune response to SARS-CoV-2. The samples were drawn from the first 160 participants of the ongoing ImmuneRACE study and from under 1,500 subjects provided by 6 global collaborators. A de-identified subject ID, COVID-19 status, age in years and sex were almost always included in the sample metadata.

CDR1 is given as MDHEN and CDR2 as SYDVKM, both from the germline V gene. Trimming takes 3 bases from V and 13 bases from J, and the germline ends sit 15 bases apart. There are 13 amino acids in the CDR3, from cysteine to phenylalanine inclusive. The only DNA kept is the CDR3, 39 bases in frame from the first base. One collaborating source in Seattle enrolled patients during active infection and followed them longitudinally through the course of disease. Collaborating institutions collected whole blood in K2EDTA tubes following their own protocols. For TCRbeta analysis, collaborator samples were shipped as frozen whole blood, as isolated PBMCs, or as DNA extracted from either sample type. General study outcomes and caveats: How much clinical and demographic metadata was included differed by source and by participant, and the metadata was provided uncurated.

The immunoSEQ Assay, a bias-controlled multiplex PCR, was used to amplify TCRbeta CDR3 regions from genomic DNA. Per the source publication's procedure: Nucleated cell counts per sample were estimated from amplification of reference gene primers within the assay. To quantify the absolute abundance of each unique TCRbeta CDR3 rearrangement, sequence reads were collapsed and filtered. For each sample, productive Simpson clonality was calculated as the square root of Simpson's diversity index over productive rearrangements. TCRdb holds this immuneACCESS table with in-frame rearrangements only. Some clones are missing; in checked studies, unresolved V genes explain under half, and the rest has no known cause. The DNA was the basis for D and trimming; V, J and clone size are from that table. This sample comprises fewer than 700,000 clones, approximately 88% of them detected only once. Of the sample, 7.5% to 9% is held by the ten largest clones.

The sample comprised peripheral blood. The TCR sequence derives from a woman in her forties or fifties with COVID-19, enrolled during active disease. The rearrangement combines TRBV28 with TRBJ1-4; the D gene is not confidently resolved. Here is the DNA: TGTGCCAGCAGTTTTCAACGGGGAAGTACACTGTTTTTT. This encodes CASSFQRGSTLFF.